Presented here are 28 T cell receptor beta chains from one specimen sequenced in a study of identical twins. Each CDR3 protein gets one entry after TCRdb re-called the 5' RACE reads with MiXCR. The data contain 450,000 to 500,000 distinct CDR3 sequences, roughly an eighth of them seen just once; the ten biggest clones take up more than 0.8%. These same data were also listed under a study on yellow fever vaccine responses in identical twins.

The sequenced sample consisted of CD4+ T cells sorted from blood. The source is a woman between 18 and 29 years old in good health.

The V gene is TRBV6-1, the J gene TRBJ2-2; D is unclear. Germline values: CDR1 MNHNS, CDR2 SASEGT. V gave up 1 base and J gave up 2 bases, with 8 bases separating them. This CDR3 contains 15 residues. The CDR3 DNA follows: TGTGCCAGCAGTGAAGTAACCGTTAACACCGGGGAGCTGTTTTTT. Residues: CASSEVTVNTGELFF.

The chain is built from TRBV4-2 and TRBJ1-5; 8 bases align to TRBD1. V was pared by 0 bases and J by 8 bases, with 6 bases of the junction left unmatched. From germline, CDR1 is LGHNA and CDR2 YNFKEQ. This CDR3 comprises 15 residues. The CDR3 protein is CASSQDAGGREPQHF. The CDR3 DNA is TGTGCCAGCAGCCAAGATGCAGGGGGCCGGGAGCCCCAGCATTTT.

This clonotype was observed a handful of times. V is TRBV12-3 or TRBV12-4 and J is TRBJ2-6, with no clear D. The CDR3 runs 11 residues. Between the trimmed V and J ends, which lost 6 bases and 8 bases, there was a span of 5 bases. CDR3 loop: CASSRTNVLTF. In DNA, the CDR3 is TGTGCCAGCAGCCGTACCAACGTCCTGACTTTC.

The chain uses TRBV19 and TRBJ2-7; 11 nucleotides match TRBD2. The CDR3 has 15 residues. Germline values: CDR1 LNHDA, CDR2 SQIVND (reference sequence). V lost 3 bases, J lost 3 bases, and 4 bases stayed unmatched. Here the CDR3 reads CASSIQLAGVYEQYF. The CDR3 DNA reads TGTGCCAGTAGTATTCAACTAGCGGGAGTCTACGAGCAGTACTTC.

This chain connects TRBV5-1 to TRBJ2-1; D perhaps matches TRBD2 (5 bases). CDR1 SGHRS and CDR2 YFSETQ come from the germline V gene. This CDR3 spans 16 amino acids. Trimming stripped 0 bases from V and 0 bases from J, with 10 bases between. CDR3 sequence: CASSLAGVSSYNEQFF. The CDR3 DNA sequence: TGCGCCAGCAGCTTGGCCGGGGTGAGCTCCTACAATGAGCAGTTCTTC.

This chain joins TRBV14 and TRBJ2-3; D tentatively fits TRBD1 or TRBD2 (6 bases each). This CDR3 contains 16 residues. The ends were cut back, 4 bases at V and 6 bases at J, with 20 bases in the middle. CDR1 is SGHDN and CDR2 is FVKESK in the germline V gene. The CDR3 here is CASSPRRGILQDTQYF. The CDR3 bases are TGTGCCAGCAGCCCCCGGAGGGGGATCCTCCAGGATACGCAGTATTTT.

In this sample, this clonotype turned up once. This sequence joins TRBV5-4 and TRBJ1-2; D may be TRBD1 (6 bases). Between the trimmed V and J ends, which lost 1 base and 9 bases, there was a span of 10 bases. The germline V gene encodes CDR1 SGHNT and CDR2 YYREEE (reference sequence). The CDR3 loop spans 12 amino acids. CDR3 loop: CASSLWGASYTF. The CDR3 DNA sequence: TGTGCCAGCAGCTTGTGGGGGGCGAGCTACACCTTC.

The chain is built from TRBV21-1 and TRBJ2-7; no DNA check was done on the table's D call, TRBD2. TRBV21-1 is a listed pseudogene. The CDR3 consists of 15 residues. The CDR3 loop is CASSKLAARAHEQYF. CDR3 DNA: TGTGCCAGCAGCAAACTAGCGGCCAGGGCCCACGAGCAGTACTTC.

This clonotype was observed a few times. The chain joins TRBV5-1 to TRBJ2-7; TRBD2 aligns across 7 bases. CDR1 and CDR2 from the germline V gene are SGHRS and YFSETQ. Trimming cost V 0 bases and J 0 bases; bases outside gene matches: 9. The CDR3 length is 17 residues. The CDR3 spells CASSLGGGRPYSYEQYF. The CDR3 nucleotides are TGCGCCAGCAGCTTGGGGGGGGGTAGACCTTACTCCTACGAGCAGTACTTC.

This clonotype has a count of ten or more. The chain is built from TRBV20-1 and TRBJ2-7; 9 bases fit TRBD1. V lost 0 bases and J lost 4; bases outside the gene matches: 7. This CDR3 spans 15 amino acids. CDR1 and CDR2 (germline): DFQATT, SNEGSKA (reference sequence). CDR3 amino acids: CSARDSRTGVYEQYF. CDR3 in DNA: TGCAGTGCTAGAGATTCAAGGACAGGGGTATACGAGCAGTACTTC.

CDR3 protein: CSARHRAASPYEQYF. CDR3 sequence (DNA): TGCAGTGCTAGACACAGGGCCGCGTCACCCTACGAGCAGTACTTC. The rearrangement uses TRBV20-1 and TRBJ2-7; maybe TRBD1 (6 bases). V was shortened by 2 bases and J by 2 bases, with 16 bases between the two germline ends. The germline V gene has CDR1 DFQATT and CDR2 SNEGSKA (reference sequence). CDR3 size: 15 residues.

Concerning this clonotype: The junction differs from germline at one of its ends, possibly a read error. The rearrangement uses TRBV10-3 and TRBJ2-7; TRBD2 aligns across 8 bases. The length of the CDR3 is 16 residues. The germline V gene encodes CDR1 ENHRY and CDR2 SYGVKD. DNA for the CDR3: TGTACCATCAGTGAGTCTTGGGGACTAGGAGGCTACGAGCAGTACTTC. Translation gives CTISESWGLGGYEQYF.

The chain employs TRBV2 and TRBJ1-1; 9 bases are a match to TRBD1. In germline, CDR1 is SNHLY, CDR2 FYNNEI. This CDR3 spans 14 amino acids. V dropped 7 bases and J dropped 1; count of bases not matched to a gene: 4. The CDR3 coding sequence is TGTGCCAGCAATCCGACAGGGGGGAACACTGAAGCTTTCTTT. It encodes CASNPTGGNTEAFF.

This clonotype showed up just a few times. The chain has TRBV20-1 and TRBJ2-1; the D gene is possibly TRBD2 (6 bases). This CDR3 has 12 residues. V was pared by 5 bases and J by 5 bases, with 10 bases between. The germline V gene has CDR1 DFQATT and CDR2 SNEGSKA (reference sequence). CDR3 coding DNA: TGCAGTGCTCCGGGGGTAAACAATGAGCAGTTCTTC. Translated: CSAPGVNNEQFF.

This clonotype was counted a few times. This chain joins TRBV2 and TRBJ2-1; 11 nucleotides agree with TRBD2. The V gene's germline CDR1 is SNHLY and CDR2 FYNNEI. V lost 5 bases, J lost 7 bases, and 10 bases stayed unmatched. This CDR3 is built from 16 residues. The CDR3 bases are TGTGCCAGCAGTTTGCGTAGCGGGGGGGTAGGAAATGAGCAGTTCTTC. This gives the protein CASSLRSGGVGNEQFF.

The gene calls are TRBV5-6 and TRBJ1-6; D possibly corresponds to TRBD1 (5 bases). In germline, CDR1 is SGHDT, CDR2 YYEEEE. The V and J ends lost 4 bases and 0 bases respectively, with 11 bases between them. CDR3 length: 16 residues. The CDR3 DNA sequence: TGTGCCAGCAGCCGCGCAGGGAGCTCCTATAATTCACCCCTCCACTTT. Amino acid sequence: CASSRAGSSYNSPLHF.

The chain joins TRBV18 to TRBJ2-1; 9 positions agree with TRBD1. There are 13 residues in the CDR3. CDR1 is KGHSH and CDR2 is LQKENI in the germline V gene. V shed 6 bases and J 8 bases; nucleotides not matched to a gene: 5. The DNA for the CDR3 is TGTGCCAGCTCTCGGGACAGGGTGGATGAGCAGTTCTTC. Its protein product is CASSRDRVDEQFF.

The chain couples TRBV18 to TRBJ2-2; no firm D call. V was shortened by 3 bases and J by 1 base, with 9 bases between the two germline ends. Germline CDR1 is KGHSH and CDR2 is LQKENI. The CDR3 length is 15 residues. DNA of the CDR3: TGTGCCAGCTCACCCGAAGGACGGAACACCGGGGAGCTGTTTTTT. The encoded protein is CASSPEGRNTGELFF.

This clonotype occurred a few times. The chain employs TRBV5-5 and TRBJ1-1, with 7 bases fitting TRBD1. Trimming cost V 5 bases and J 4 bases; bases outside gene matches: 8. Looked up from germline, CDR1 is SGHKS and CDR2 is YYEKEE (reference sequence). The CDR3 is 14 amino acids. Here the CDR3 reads CASRGTALTTEAFF. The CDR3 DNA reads TGTGCCAGCAGAGGGACAGCCCTGACCACTGAAGCTTTCTTT. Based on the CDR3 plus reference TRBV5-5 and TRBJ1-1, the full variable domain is DAGVTQSPTHLIKTRGQQVTLRCSPISGHKSVSWYQQVLGQGPQFIFQYYEKEERGRGNFPDRFSARQFPNYSSELNVNALLLGDSALYLCASRGTALTTEAFFGQGTRLTVV.

CDR3 bases: TGCGCCAGCAGCTCAGGATCTTGGGCGGGGGGCAGCTACGAGCAGTACTTC. Encoded protein: CASSSGSWAGGSYEQYF. The rearrangement joins TRBV5-1 to TRBJ2-7; 8 bases are a match to TRBD2. The CDR3 is 17 residues long. Unmatched junction bases numbered 14, after V lost 3 bases and J lost 3 bases. The germline V gene encodes CDR1 SGHRS and CDR2 YFSETQ.

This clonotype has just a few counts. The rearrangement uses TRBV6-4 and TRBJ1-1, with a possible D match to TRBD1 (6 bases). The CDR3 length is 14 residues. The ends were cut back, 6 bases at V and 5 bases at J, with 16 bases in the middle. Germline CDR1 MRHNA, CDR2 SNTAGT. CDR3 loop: CASSPEGGGTEAFF. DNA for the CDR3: TGTGCCAGCAGCCCGGAGGGGGGAGGGACTGAAGCTTTCTTT.

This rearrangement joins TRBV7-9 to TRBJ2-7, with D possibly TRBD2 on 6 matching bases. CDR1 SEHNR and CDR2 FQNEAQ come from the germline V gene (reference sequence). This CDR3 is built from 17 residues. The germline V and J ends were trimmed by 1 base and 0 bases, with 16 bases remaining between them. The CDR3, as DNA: TGTGCCAGCAGCTTAGTCCCCTCGACTAGTCGCTCCTACGAGCAGTACTTC. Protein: CASSLVPSTSRSYEQYF.

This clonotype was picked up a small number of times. CDR3 residues: CASSVQLAGGGTGELFF. Here the CDR3 DNA reads TGTGCCAGCAGCGTTCAGCTAGCGGGTGGGGGTACCGGGGAGCTGTTTTTT. V gene TRBV9 combines with J gene TRBJ2-2, with TRBD2 matching 8 bases. The CDR3 loop spans 17 amino acids. The germline V gene has CDR1 SGDLS and CDR2 YYNGEE. V lost 2 bases, J lost 5 bases, and 11 bases stayed unmatched. The complete variable domain, with remaining parts taken from reference TRBV9 and TRBJ2-2, reads DSGVTQTPKHLITATGQRVTLRCSPRSGDLSVYWYQQSLDQGLQFLIQYYNGEERAKGNILERFSAQQFPDLHSELNLSSLELGDSALYFCASSVQLAGGGTGELFFGEGSRLTVL.

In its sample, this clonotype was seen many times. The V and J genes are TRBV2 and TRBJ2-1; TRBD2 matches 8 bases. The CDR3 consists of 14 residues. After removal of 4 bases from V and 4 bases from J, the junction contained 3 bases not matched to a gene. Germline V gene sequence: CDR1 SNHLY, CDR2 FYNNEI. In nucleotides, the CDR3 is TGTGCCAGCAGTGTAGCGGGACCGTACAATGAGCAGTTCTTC. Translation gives CASSVAGPYNEQFF.

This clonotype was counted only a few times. The CDR3 is CASSRIQTSGVSYEQYF. CDR3 in DNA: TGTGCCAGCAGCCGAATTCAGACTAGCGGGGTCTCCTACGAGCAGTACTTC. The rearrangement links TRBV7-8 to TRBJ2-7; 11 nucleotides match TRBD2. CDR1 and CDR2 (germline): SGHVS, FQNEAQ. The junction had 9 bases not matched to a gene; V was cut back by 5 bases and J by 0 bases. The CDR3 has 17 amino acids.

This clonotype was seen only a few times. DNA of the CDR3: TGTGCCACCAGCGAGGGGAAACGATATGAGCAGTTCTTC. Its translation: CATSEGKRYEQFF. The V gene is TRBV24-1, the J gene TRBJ2-1; D may match TRBD1 or TRBD2 (5 bases each). V was clipped by 7 bases and J by 8 bases, with 14 bases between them. CDR1 is KGHDR, CDR2 SFDVKD, per germline. The length of the CDR3 is 13 residues.

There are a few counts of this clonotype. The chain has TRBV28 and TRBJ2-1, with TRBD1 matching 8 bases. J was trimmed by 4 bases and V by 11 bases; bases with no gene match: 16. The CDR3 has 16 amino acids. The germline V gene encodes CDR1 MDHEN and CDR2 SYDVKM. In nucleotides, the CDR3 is TGTGCCTCCACTCCCCAGACAGGGGAGAATTACAATGAGCAGTTCTTC. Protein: CASTPQTGENYNEQFF.

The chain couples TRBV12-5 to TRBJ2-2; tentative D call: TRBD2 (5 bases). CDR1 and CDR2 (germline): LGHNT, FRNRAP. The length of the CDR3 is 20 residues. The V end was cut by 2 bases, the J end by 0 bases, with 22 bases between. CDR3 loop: CASGLTQKPIASPNTGELFF. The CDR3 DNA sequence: TGTGCTAGTGGTTTGACTCAAAAACCGATAGCGAGTCCGAACACCGGGGAGCTGTTTTTT.